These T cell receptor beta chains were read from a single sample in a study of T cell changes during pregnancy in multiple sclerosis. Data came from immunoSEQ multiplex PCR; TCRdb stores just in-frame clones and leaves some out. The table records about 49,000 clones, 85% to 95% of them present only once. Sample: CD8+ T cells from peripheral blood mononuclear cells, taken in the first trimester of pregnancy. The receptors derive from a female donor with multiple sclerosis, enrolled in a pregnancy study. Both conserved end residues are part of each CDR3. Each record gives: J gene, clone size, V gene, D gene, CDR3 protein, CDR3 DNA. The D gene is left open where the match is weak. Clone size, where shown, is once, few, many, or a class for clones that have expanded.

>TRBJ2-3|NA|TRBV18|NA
CASSPPGGTEDTQYF
TGTGCCAGCTCACCACCGGGCGGGACGGAGGATACGCAGTATTTT
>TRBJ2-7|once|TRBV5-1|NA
CASSAGLSNYEQYF
TGCGCCAGCAGCGCGGGACTGTCCAACTACGAGCAGTACTTC
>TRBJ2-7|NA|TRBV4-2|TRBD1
CASSPGQGFYEQYF
TGTGCCAGCAGCCCGGGACAGGGCTTCTACGAGCAGTACTTC
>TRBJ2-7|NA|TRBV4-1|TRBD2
CASSLPGLQTYEQYF
TGCGCCAGCAGCCTCCCGGGACTACAGACCTACGAGCAGTACTTC
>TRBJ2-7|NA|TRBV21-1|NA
CASSKESGQGYEQYF
TGTGCCAGCAGCAAAGAATCGGGACAGGGGTACGAGCAGTACTTC
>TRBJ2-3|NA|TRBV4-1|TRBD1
CASRSNPGGGGTDTQYF
TGCGCCAGCAGATCCAACCCAGGGGGCGGCGGCACAGATACGCAGTATTTT
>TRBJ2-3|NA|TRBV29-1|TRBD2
CSVLRAGPTDTQYF
TGCAGCGTTTTAAGAGCGGGACCCACAGATACGCAGTATTTT
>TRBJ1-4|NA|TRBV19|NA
CASSALEGAEEKLFF
TGTGCCAGTAGTGCCCTGGAAGGGGCTGAGGAAAAACTGTTTTTT
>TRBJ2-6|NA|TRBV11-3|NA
CASSNVTSRQSRANVLTF
TGTGCCAGCAGCAATGTAACATCTCGACAAAGTCGGGCCAACGTCCTGACTTTC
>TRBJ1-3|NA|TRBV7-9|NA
CASSLHPAVSNGNTIYF
TGTGCCAGCAGCTTACACCCTGCGGTTTCGAACGGAAACACCATATATTTT
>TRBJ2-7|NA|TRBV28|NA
CASSPYRVGNEQYF
TGTGCCAGCAGTCCCTATAGGGTCGGGAACGAGCAGTACTTC
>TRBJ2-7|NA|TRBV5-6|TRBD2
CASSPPAGANEQYF
TGTGCCAGCAGCCCACCGGCGGGAGCGAACGAGCAGTACTTC